These T cell receptor beta chains were read from a single sample in a study of T cells in Graves' hyperthyroidism and ophthalmopathy. TCRdb independently ran MiXCR on the multiplex PCR reads; one entry per CDR3 protein. The sample lists about 380,000 distinct CDR3 sequences; roughly 13% were seen once. The material sequenced was blood. The receptors come from a woman aged 55 to 70 with Graves' hyperthyroidism. CDR3s include the opening cysteine and the closing phenylalanine or tryptophan. The D gene is left open where the match is weak. A row's size may be missing; if present it is once, few, many or a size class.

>many|TRBJ2-5|TRBV6-1|.
TGTGCCAGCCTTGGGATCTCCCACGGGGGACAAGAGACCCAGTACTTC
CASLGISHGGQETQYF
>many|TRBJ2-2|TRBV12-3/TRBV12-4|TRBD2
TGTGCCAGCGGACTAGCGGACACCGGGGAGCTGTTTTTT
CASGLADTGELFF
>.|TRBJ1-6|TRBV7-9|.
TGTGCCAGCAGCGCCGGCCTAGAAGGTTCACCCCTCCACTTT
CASSAGLEGSPLHF
>many|TRBJ2-7|TRBV6-2/TRBV6-3|TRBD2
TGTGCCAGCAGTTACGGGACTAGCGGGAGCATCGAGCAGTACTTC
CASSYGTSGSIEQYF
>many|TRBJ2-7|TRBV10-3|.
TGTGCCATCAGTGAGTCCGTCGCAGGGGACCGCTACGAGCAGTACTTC
CAISESVAGDRYEQYF
>many|TRBJ2-7|TRBV29-1|.
TGCAGCGCCGTGCTGACCGGAGGGACCTACGAGCAGTACTTC
CSAVLTGGTYEQYF
>many|TRBJ2-7|TRBV4-1|TRBD2
TGCGCCAGCAGCCGGGAAGGACTAGCGCCCTCCTACGAGCAGTACTTC
CASSREGLAPSYEQYF
>.|TRBJ1-6|TRBV20-1|.
TGCAGTGCTAGCGATAGGGGAAATTCACCCCTCCACTTT
CSASDRGNSPLHF
>many|TRBJ1-4|TRBV12-3/TRBV12-4|.
TGTGCCAGCAGTTTCTCGGGGGGGGGTGAAAAACTGTTTTTT
CASSFSGGGEKLFF
>.|TRBJ1-6|TRBV7-9|.
TGTGCCAGCAGCTTAGCACAGTATAATTCACCCCTCCACTTT
CASSLAQYNSPLHF
>.|TRBJ2-2|TRBV7-9|.
TGTGCCAGCAGCCATCAGAGGTCCAACACCGGGGAGCTGTTTTTT
CASSHQRSNTGELFF
>.|TRBJ2-7|TRBV20-1|TRBD2
TGCAGTGCTAGTCGGCTAGCGGGAGTGAACCCTTACGAGCAGTACTTC
CSASRLAGVNPYEQYF
>.|TRBJ1-1|TRBV19|.
TGTGCCAGTAGTATAACAGGATATACCATGAACACTGAAGCTTTCTTT
CASSITGYTMNTEAFF
>few|TRBJ1-2|TRBV15|TRBD1
TGTGCCACCAGCAGAGGCGGACAGGGGCATGGCTACACCTTC
CATSRGGQGHGYTF
>few|TRBJ1-5|TRBV12-3/TRBV12-4|.
TGTGCCAGCCTTTCGACCACCGGTCAGCCCCAGCATTTT
CASLSTTGQPQHF
>many|TRBJ2-1|TRBV11-2|.
TGTGCCAGCAGGACTACTGCTAGCTCCTACAATGAGCAGTTCTTC
CASRTTASSYNEQFF
>many|TRBJ1-2|TRBV19|TRBD1
TGTGCCAGCAGACCCCGGGACAGCAATCACTATGGCTACACCTTC
CASRPRDSNHYGYTF
>few|TRBJ2-7|TRBV11-3|.
TGTGCCAGCAGCTCTGACTTGGCAAGGCAGTACTTC
CASSSDLARQYF
>many|TRBJ2-5|TRBV15|TRBD2
TGTGCCACCAGCAGAGACCTCACTAGCGGGGGAGAGACCCAGTACTTC
CATSRDLTSGGETQYF
>many|TRBJ2-1|TRBV11-2|TRBD1
TGTGCCAGCAGCTCGGGACAGGGGGCCTACAATGAGCAGTTCTTC
CASSSGQGAYNEQFF
>many|TRBJ1-5|TRBV7-8|.
TGTGCCAGCAGTTCCCTCAGGGTCGGGAATCAGCCCCAGCATTTT
CASSSLRVGNQPQHF
>many|TRBJ2-1|TRBV5-5|TRBD2
TGTGCCAGCAGGTCTGGACTAGCAACTCAGCAGTTCTTC
CASRSGLATQQFF
>many|TRBJ2-3|TRBV12-3/TRBV12-4|TRBD2
TGTGCCAGCAGCCCCCCTAGCGGGAGCACAGATACGCAGTATTTT
CASSPPSGSTDTQYF
>many|TRBJ1-2|TRBV20-1|.
TGCAGTGCTAGGCAGGACCTTAACTATGGCTACACCTTC
CSARQDLNYGYTF
>.|TRBJ1-5|TRBV6-1|.
TGTGCCACCGGTGAGAGGCAGCCCCAGCATTTT
CATGERQPQHF
>many|TRBJ2-5|TRBV28|.
TGTGCCAGCAGTTCCGGGGCGGCCAGGAGCGAGACCCAGTACTTC
CASSSGAARSETQYF
>many|TRBJ2-3|TRBV13|TRBD1
TGTGCCAGCAGCACGGGACAGGTCACAGATACGCAGTATTTT
CASSTGQVTDTQYF
>many|TRBJ2-1|TRBV6-1|TRBD2
TGTGCCAGCATCAGGACGGGGGGGAATGAGCAGTTCTTC
CASIRTGGNEQFF
>many|TRBJ1-1|TRBV19|TRBD1
TGTGCCAGTAGTCGCTCGGGACAGGGTTTTATGAACACTGAAGCTTTCTTT
CASSRSGQGFMNTEAFF
>.|TRBJ1-1|TRBV19|.
TGTGCCAGTAGTCCTTGGACAGTCTCCGAAGCTTTCTTT
CASSPWTVSEAFF
>many|TRBJ2-5|TRBV30|.
TGTGCCTGGAGTAGGGACAATCAAGAGACCCAGTACTTC
CAWSRDNQETQYF
>few|TRBJ2-1|TRBV27|TRBD2
TGTGCCAGCAGCCCCGCCGGGACTAGCGGGATGAATGAGCAGTTCTTC
CASSPAGTSGMNEQFF
>many|TRBJ1-5|TRBV4-2|.
TGTGCCAGCAGCCAAGACCGGCAACACAATCAGCCCCAGCATTTT
CASSQDRQHNQPQHF
>.|TRBJ2-2|TRBV20-1|TRBD2
TGCAGTGCTAGAGACCCGGGACTAGCGAGCACCGGGGAGCTGTTTTTT
CSARDPGLASTGELFF
>many|TRBJ2-7|TRBV11-2|TRBD1
TGTGCCAGCAGCCCTGGGACAGGGGGCGGGTACGAGCAGTACTTC
CASSPGTGGGYEQYF
>few|TRBJ2-2|TRBV29-1|.
TGCAGCGCGGATTTGCCGAACACCGGGGAGCTGTTTTTT
CSADLPNTGELFF
>many|TRBJ2-1|TRBV18|TRBD1
TGTGCCAGCTCGTCCGGGACAGACAATGAGCAGTTCTTC
CASSSGTDNEQFF
>many|TRBJ2-5|TRBV5-5|.
TGTGCCAGCAGCTTGGAACGGTTCCAAGAGACCCAGTACTTC
CASSLERFQETQYF
>.|TRBJ2-5|TRBV20-1|.
TGCAGTGCTAGGATACAGGCACCTTTGGAGACCCAGTACTTC
CSARIQAPLETQYF
>many|TRBJ2-1|TRBV11-2|.
TGTGCCAGCAGCTTAGATGTAACCTACAATGAGCAGTTCTTC
CASSLDVTYNEQFF
>.|TRBJ1-4|TRBV24-1|.
TGTGCCACCAGTGATTTGAGGGGGAAACTGTTTTTT
CATSDLRGKLFF
>.|TRBJ2-1|TRBV29-1|.
TGCAGCGTCGGAGGAGGGGGGCGGGTGGGGGGCAATGAGCAGTTCTTC
CSVGGGGRVGGNEQFF
>many|TRBJ2-1|TRBV3-1|TRBD2
TGTGCCAGCAGCCAACCCGGGAGGGCCGTTGAGCAGTTCTTC
CASSQPGRAVEQFF
>.|TRBJ2-1|TRBV6-2/TRBV6-3|TRBD2
TGTGCCAGCAGTCCTCTAGCGGGAAGCGGTAATGAGCAGTTCTTC
CASSPLAGSGNEQFF
>.|TRBJ1-3|TRBV20-1|.
TGCAGTGCTCAGAAAACGGGCCTTTCGGGCTACTCTGGAAACACCATATATTTT
CSAQKTGLSGYSGNTIYF
>many|TRBJ2-4|TRBV27|TRBD1
TGTGCCAGCAGTTTACTAGGACAGGGCGCCAAAAACATTCAGTACTTC
CASSLLGQGAKNIQYF
>few|TRBJ2-3|TRBV9|.
TGTGCCAGCAGCGTTCAGGGGTCCGATACGCAGTATTTT
CASSVQGSDTQYF